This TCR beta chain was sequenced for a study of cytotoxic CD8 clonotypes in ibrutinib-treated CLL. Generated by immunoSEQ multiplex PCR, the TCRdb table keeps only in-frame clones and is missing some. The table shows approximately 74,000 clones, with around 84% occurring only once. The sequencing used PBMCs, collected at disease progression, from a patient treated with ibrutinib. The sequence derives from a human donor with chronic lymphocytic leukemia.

In nucleotides, the CDR3 is TGTGCCAGCAGCTCGGACAGGGGTGGCTACACCTTC. The encoded protein is CASSSDRGGYTF. The genes are TRBV5-6 and TRBJ1-2; 9 bases are shared with TRBD1. V lost 3 bases, J lost 7 bases, and 1 base stayed unmatched. This CDR3 spans 12 amino acids. Germline loops: CDR1 SGHDT, CDR2 YYEEEE.